This T cell receptor beta chain is drawn from a study of blood T cells in healthy people across ages. Overall study findings and caveats: Diversity estimates from one million T cells were considered underestimates. The long-lived group displayed more naive CD4+ cells, plus higher diversity, than the aged donors did.

In the case of this clonotype: The target antigen is unknown.

A J-beta primer mix and a sample-barcoded 5' primer were used in a second PCR of roughly 7 to 12 cycles. Per sample, CDR3-containing paired-end reads numbered at least 2.5 million. Each CDR3 protein gets one entry after TCRdb re-called the 5' RACE reads with MiXCR. Among around 870,000 distinct CDR3 sequences listed, 29% were seen once. V shed 1 base and J shed 4 bases, with 11 bases lying between them. This CDR3 has 14 amino acids. Looked up from germline, CDR1 is SGHRS and CDR2 is YFSETQ. The V and J genes are TRBV5-1 and TRBJ1-2, with D perhaps matching TRBD1 (6 bases). This TCR was sampled from a woman aged 80 or older in good health. Specimen: blood. The CDR3 DNA reads as TGCGCCAGCAGCTTGATCGGGGGCGGCTATGGCTACACCTTC. Its translation is CASSLIGGGYGYTF.